This T cell receptor (beta chain) was recorded in a study of shared T cell receptors in the human thymus. Sequencing used immunoSEQ multiplex PCR; TCRdb keeps in-frame clones, though not all of them. The table lists approximately 760,000 clones, 80% to 90% of them singletons. Germline CDR1 MGHRA, CDR2 YSYEKL. Trimming took 4 bases from V and 4 from J; bases not matched to a gene: 9. The CDR3 totals 15 residues. The same specimen was also included in a second study, on human thymus T cells. From that second work: It was healthy Finnish infants having corrective surgery for congenital heart defects who were the donors. Thymus tissue for the work was resected from patients undergoing corrective heart surgery. The related literature has documented a marked overlap of thymic repertoires among unrelated individuals.

The V and J genes are TRBV4-1 and TRBJ2-7; 8 bases fit TRBD2. The sequence came from a girl less than two years old with a congenital heart defect. Material: thymocytes. The CDR3 region is CASSLFSGEAYEQYF. The CDR3, as DNA: TGCGCCAGCAGCCTATTTAGCGGGGAGGCGTACGAGCAGTACTTC.